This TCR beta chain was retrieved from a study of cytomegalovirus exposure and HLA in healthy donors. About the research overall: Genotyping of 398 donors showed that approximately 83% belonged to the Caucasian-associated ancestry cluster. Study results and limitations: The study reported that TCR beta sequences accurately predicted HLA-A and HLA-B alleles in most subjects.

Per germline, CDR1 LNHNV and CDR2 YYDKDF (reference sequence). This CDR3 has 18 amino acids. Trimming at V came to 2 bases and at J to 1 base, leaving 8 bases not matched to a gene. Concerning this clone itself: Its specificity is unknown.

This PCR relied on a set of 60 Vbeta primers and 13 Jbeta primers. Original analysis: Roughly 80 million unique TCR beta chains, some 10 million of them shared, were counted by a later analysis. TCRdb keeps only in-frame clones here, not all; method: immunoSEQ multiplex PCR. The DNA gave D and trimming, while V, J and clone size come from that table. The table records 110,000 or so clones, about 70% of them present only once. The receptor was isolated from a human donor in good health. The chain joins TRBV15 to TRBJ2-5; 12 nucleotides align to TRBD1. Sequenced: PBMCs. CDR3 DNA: TGTGCCACCAGCAGAAGCCGGGACAGGGGGCACCTCCAAGAGACCCAGTACTTC. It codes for CATSRSRDRGHLQETQYF.